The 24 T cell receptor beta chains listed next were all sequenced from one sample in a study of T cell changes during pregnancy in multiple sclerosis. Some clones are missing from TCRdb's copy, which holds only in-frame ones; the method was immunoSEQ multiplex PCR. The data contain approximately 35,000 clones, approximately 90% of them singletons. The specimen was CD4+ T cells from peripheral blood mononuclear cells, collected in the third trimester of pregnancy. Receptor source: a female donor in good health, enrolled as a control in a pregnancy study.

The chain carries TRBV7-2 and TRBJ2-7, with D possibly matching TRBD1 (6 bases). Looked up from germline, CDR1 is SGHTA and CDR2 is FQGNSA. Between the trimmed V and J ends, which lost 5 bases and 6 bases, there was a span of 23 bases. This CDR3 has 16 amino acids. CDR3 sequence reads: CASSRRTESTPVEQYF. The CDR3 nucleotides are TGTGCCAGCAGCCGTAGGACAGAGTCAACCCCAGTCGAGCAGTACTTC.

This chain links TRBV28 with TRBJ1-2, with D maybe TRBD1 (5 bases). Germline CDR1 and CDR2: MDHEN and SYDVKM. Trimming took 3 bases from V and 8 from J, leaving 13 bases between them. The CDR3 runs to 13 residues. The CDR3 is CASSFQGGFGYTF. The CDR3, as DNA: TGTGCCAGCAGTTTTCAGGGTGGATTCGGCTACACCTTC.

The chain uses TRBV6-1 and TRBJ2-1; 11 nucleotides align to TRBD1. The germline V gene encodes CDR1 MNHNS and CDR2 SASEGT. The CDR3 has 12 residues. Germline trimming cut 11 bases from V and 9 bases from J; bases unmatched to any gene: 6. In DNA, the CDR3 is TGTGCCGGCCGGACAGGGGGCGGTGAGCAGTTCTTC. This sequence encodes CAGRTGGGEQFF.

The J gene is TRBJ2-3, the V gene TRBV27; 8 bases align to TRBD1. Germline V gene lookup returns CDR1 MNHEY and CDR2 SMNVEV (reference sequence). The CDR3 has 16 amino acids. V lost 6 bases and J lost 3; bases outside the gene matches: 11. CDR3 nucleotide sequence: TGTGCCAGCAGGGACCGGACAGGGTCTAGGACAGATACGCAGTATTTT. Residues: CASRDRTGSRTDTQYF.

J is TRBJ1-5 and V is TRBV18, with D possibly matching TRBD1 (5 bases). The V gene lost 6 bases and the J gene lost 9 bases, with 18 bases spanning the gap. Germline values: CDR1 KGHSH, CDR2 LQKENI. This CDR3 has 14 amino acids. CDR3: CASSPDRRQGPQHF. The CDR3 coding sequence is TGTGCCAGCTCGCCCGACAGAAGGCAAGGGCCCCAGCATTTT. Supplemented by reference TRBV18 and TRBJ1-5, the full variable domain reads NAGVMQNPRHLVRRRGQEARLRCSPMKGHSHVYWYRQLPEEGLKFMVYLQKENIIDESGMPKERFSAEFPKEGPSILRIQQVVRGDSAAYFCASSPDRRQGPQHFGDGTRLSIL.

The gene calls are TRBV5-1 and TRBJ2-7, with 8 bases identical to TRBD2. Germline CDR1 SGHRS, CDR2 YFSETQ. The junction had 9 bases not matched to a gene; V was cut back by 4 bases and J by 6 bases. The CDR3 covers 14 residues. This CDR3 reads CASSPQGLVGEQYF. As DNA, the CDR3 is TGCGCCAGCAGCCCCCAGGGACTAGTCGGCGAGCAGTACTTC.

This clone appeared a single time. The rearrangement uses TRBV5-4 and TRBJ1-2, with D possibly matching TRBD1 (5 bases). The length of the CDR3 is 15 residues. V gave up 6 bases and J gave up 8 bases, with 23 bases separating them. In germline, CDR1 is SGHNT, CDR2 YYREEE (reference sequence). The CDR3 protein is CASTARRGGDQGYTF. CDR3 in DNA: TGTGCCAGCACCGCCCGGCGGGGGGGGGACCAAGGCTACACCTTC.

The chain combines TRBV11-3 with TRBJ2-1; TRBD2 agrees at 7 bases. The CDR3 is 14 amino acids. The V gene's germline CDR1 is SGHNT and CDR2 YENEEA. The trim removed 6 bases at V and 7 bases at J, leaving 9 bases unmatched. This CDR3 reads CASSPGGFGNEQFF. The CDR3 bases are TGTGCCAGCAGTCCGGGGGGTTTTGGGAATGAGCAGTTCTTC.

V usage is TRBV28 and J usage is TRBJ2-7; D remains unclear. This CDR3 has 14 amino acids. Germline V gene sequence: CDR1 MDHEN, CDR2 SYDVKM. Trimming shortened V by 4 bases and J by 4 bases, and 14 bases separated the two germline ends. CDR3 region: CASSSPFSVYEQYF. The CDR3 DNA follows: TGTGCCAGCAGTTCCCCCTTTAGTGTATACGAGCAGTACTTC.

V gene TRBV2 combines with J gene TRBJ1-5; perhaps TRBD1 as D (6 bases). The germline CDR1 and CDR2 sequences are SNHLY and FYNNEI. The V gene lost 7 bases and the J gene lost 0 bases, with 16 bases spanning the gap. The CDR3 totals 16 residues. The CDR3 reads CASKRVGGHSNQPQHF. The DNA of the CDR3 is TGTGCCAGCAAACGGGTTGGGGGACATAGCAATCAGCCCCAGCATTTT.

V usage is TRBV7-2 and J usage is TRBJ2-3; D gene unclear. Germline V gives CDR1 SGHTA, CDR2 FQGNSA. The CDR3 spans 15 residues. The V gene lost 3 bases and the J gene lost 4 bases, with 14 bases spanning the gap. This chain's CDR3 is CASSLKAPSPDTQYF. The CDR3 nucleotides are TGTGCCAGCAGCTTGAAAGCACCCTCCCCAGATACGCAGTATTTT.

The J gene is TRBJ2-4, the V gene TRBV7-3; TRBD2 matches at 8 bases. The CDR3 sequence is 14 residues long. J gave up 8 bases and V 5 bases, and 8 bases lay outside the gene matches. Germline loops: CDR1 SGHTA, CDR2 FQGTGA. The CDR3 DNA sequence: TGTGCCAGCAGCCCCGGACTAGCTACTGACATTCAGTACTTC. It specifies CASSPGLATDIQYF.

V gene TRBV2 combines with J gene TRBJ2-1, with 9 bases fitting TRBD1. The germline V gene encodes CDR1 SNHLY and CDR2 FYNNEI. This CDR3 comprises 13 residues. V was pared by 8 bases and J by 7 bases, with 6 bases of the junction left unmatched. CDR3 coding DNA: TGTGCCAGCGGCTCCGGGACAGGGAATGAGCAGTTCTTC. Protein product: CASGSGTGNEQFF.

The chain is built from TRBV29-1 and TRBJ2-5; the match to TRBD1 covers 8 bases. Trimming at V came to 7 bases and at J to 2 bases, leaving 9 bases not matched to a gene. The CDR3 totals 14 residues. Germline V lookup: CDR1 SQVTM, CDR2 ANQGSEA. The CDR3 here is CSAAQGAQQETQYF. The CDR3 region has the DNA TGCAGCGCAGCTCAGGGGGCGCAGCAAGAGACCCAGTACTTC.

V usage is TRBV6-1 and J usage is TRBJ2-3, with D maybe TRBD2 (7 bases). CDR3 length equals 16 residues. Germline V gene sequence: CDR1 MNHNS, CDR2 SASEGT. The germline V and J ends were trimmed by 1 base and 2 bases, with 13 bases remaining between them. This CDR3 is CASSEVGGGLTDTQYF. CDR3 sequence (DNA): TGTGCCAGCAGTGAAGTGGGCGGGGGCCTCACAGATACGCAGTATTTT.

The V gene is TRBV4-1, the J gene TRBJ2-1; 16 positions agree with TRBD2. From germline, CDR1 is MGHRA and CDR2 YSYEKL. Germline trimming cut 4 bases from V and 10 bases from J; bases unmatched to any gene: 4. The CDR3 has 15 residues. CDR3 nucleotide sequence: TGCGCCAGCAGCCCTCCGGGACTAGCGGGGGGGGAGCAGTTCTTC. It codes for CASSPPGLAGGEQFF.

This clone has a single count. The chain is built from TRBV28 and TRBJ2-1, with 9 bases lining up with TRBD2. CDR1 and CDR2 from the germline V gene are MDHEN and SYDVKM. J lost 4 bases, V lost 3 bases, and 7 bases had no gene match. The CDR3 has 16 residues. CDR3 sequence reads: CASSFPGLASYNEQFF. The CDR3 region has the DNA TGTGCCAGCAGTTTCCCCGGACTAGCGTCTTACAATGAGCAGTTCTTC.

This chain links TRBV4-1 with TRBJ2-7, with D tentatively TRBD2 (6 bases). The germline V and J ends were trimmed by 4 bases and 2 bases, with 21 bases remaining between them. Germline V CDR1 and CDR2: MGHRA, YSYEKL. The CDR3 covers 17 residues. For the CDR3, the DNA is TGCGCCAGCAGCCGCAAGGAAGACGGGACGGGGGCCTACGAGCAGTACTTC. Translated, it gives CASSRKEDGTGAYEQYF.

The CDR3 DNA is TGTGCCAGCAGCTTAGTTGCAGGGAACACTGAAGCTTTCTTT. This encodes CASSLVAGNTEAFF. This chain joins TRBV7-2 and TRBJ1-1; D is ambiguous. CDR3 length: 14 amino acids. CDR1 is SGHTA, CDR2 FQGNSA, per germline. V dropped 1 base and J dropped 1 base, with 7 bases sitting between them.

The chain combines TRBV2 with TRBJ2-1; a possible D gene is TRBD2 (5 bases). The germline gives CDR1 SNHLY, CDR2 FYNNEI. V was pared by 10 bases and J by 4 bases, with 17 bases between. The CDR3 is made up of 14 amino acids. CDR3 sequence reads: CATQLGGIYNEQFF. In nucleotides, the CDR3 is TGTGCCACCCAACTAGGTGGGATTTACAATGAGCAGTTCTTC.

CDR3 protein: CASSYRTSGTGELFF. CDR3 sequence (DNA): TGTGCCAGCAGTTACCGGACTAGCGGCACCGGGGAGCTGTTTTTT. The rearrangement uses TRBV6-6 and TRBJ2-2, with 10 bases matching TRBD2. CDR1 MNHNY and CDR2 SVGAGI come from the germline V gene (reference sequence). V dropped 2 bases and J dropped 4; count of bases not matched to a gene: 1. This CDR3 spans 15 amino acids.

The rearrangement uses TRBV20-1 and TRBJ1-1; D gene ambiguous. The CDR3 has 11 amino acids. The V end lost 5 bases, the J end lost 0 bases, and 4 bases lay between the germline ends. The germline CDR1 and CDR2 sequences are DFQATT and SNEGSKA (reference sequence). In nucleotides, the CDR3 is TGCAGTGCTCAGGTGAACACTGAAGCTTTCTTT. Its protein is CSAQVNTEAFF.

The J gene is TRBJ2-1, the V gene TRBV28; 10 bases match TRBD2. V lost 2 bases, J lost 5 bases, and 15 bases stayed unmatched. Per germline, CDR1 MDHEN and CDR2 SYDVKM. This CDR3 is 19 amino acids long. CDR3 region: CASSLQNPYASGRDNEQFF. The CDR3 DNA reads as TGTGCCAGCAGTTTACAGAATCCTTATGCCAGCGGGAGGGACAATGAGCAGTTCTTC. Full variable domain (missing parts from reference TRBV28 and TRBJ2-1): DVKVTQSSRYLVKRTGEKVFLECVQDMDHENMFWYRQDPGLGLRLIYFSYDVKMKEKGDIPEGYSVSREKKERFSLILESASTNQTSMYLCASSLQNPYASGRDNEQFFGPGTRLTVL.

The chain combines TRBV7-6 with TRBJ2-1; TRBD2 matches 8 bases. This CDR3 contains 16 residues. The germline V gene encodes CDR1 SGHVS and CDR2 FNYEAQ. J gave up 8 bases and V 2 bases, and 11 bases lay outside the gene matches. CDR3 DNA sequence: TGTGCCAGCAGCTTACCTGGCTGGAGCGGGGGTTATGAGCAGTTCTTC. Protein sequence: CASSLPGWSGGYEQFF.